The 13 T cell receptor beta chains below were found in one sample sequenced in a study of blood T cell repertoires in COVID-19. Sequencing used immunoSEQ multiplex PCR; TCRdb keeps in-frame clones, though not all of them. The table lists 80,000 to 95,000 clones, approximately 89% of them singletons. Sequencing was carried out using peripheral blood. All receptors come from a human donor in a cohort sampled during active COVID-19.

This clone appeared a single time. The chain uses TRBV15 and TRBJ1-2; 8 bases fit TRBD1. This CDR3 contains 14 residues. From germline, CDR1 is LNHNV and CDR2 YYDKDF (reference sequence). The V segment lost 5 bases and the J segment 4 bases; nucleotides outside the gene matches: 6. The CDR3 spells CATSPDRAVYGYTF. CDR3 sequence (DNA): TGTGCCACCAGCCCGGACAGGGCCGTCTATGGCTACACCTTC.

The V gene is TRBV5-6, the J gene TRBJ2-6; TRBD1 matches 11 bases. CDR1 SGHDT and CDR2 YYEEEE come from the germline V gene. The CDR3 sequence is 18 residues long. J lost 0 bases, V lost 4 bases, and 6 bases had no gene match. The chain's CDR3 is CASSQGQGDFSGANVLTF. In DNA form, the CDR3 reads TGTGCCAGCAGCCAGGGACAGGGGGATTTCTCTGGGGCCAACGTCCTGACTTTC.

The count of this clone is one. This chain links TRBV2 with TRBJ2-5; TRBD1 might be the D (5 bases). The germline V gene encodes CDR1 SNHLY and CDR2 FYNNEI. The CDR3 is 15 residues long. Trimming took off 0 bases at V and 5 bases at J, with 13 bases between the two ends. The CDR3 DNA sequence: TGTGCCAGCAGTGAAGCGCTTGGGCGACAGGAGACCCAGTACTTC. Its protein is CASSEALGRQETQYF.

V gene TRBV5-1 combines with J gene TRBJ1-3; possible D gene TRBD1, 6 bases. Trimming took off 5 bases at V and 3 bases at J, with 12 bases between the two ends. CDR1 and CDR2 (germline): SGHRS, YFSETQ. The CDR3 extends over 14 amino acids. In DNA, the CDR3 is TGCGCCAGCAGTTTTGGACAGAATGGAAACACCATATATTTT. It yields the protein CASSFGQNGNTIYF.

The chain links TRBV21-1 to TRBJ2-7; TRBD1 is the table's D call, not checked against the DNA. TRBV21-1 is shown as a pseudogene. The CDR3 covers 16 residues. CDR3 in amino acids: CASSKPRDSFSYEQYF. The CDR3 bases are TGTGCCAGCAGCAAACCACGGGACAGCTTCTCCTACGAGCAGTACTTC.

The chain uses TRBV7-8 and TRBJ2-2; TRBD1 might be the D (8 bases). Germline V gene lookup returns CDR1 SGHVS and CDR2 FQNEAQ. The CDR3 loop spans 17 amino acids. With 5 bases removed from V and 4 bases from J, the gap between germline ends came to 20 bases. This CDR3 reads CASSHRGGALSTGELFF. As DNA, the CDR3 is TGTGCCAGCAGCCACAGGGGGGGGGCGCTGAGCACCGGGGAGCTGTTTTTT.

The table lists this clone with a count of one. The chain is built from TRBV6-5 and TRBJ1-2; no firm D call. CDR1 and CDR2 (germline): MNHEY, SVGAGI. Trimming pared 3 bases from V and 3 bases from J, leaving 14 bases between. The CDR3 length is 15 residues. The CDR3 DNA sequence: TGTGCCAGCAGTTATGAGCCCAACCGCCACTATGGCTACACCTTC. This codes for CASSYEPNRHYGYTF.

The rearrangement joins TRBV5-1 to TRBJ2-1, with TRBD1 matching 11 bases. Germline loops: CDR1 SGHRS, CDR2 YFSETQ. V lost 4 bases to trimming and J lost 6 bases; unmatched junction nucleotides: 9. The length of the CDR3 is 16 residues. The CDR3 coding sequence is TGCGCCAGCAGCGTACAGGGACAGGGGGTAGGCAATGAGCAGTTCTTC. Translated, it gives CASSVQGQGVGNEQFF.

This clone came up once. The chain is built from TRBV5-1 and TRBJ2-1; TRBD1 aligns across 7 bases. This CDR3 spans 15 amino acids. V was clipped by 4 bases and J by 4 bases; unmatched bases: 8. Germline values: CDR1 SGHRS, CDR2 YFSETQ. CDR3 DNA sequence: TGCGCCAGCAGCCCCGGGACAGAACTTTACAATGAGCAGTTCTTC. Translating gives CASSPGTELYNEQFF.

This chain connects TRBV19 to TRBJ1-5, with D possibly matching TRBD1 (6 bases). Trimming shortened V by 4 bases and J by 6 bases, and 13 bases separated the two germline ends. This CDR3 has 14 residues. Germline assignment: CDR1 LNHDA and CDR2 SQIVND (reference sequence). The CDR3 DNA sequence: TGTGCCAGTAGTAGTGACAGGCTCCGTCAGCCCCAGCATTTT. Translating gives CASSSDRLRQPQHF.

The chain combines TRBV18 with TRBJ1-3; 8 nucleotides align to TRBD1. Germline V gene sequence: CDR1 KGHSH, CDR2 LQKENI. V lost 3 bases and J lost 0; bases outside the gene matches: 7. This CDR3 region has 17 residues. The CDR3 DNA follows: TGTGCCAGCTCACCGTACGGGACAGGTACCTCTGGAAACACCATATATTTT. The encoded protein is CASSPYGTGTSGNTIYF. The full variable domain, rest sourced from reference TRBV18 and TRBJ1-3, is NAGVMQNPRHLVRRRGQEARLRCSPMKGHSHVYWYRQLPEEGLKFMVYLQKENIIDESGMPKERFSAEFPKEGPSILRIQQVVRGDSAAYFCASSPYGTGTSGNTIYFGEGSWLTVV.

Only one count was recorded for this clone. The chain recombines TRBV6-1 with TRBJ2-5, with D perhaps matching TRBD2 (6 bases). The CDR3 totals 15 residues. Trimming removed 2 bases from V and 4 bases from J, with 14 bases in between. CDR1 is MNHNS, CDR2 SASEGT, per germline. The CDR3 DNA follows: TGTGCCAGCAGTGAAAAGTCCGCGGGGAGAGAGACCCAGTACTTC. Translation gives CASSEKSAGRETQYF.

The rearrangement joins TRBV7-9 to TRBJ2-1; 10 nucleotides agree with TRBD2. Germline-derived CDR1 and CDR2 are SEHNR and FQNEAQ (reference sequence). The V gene end was trimmed by 7 bases and the J gene end by 5 bases; junction bases not matched to a gene: 8. The CDR3 length is 15 residues. The CDR3 loop is CASIPYLAGDNEQFF. The CDR3 DNA follows: TGTGCCAGCATCCCTTACCTAGCGGGGGACAATGAGCAGTTCTTC.